This record looks at one T cell receptor beta chain sequence and its context. In its sample, this clonotype was seen a few times. Its antigen has not been determined. Base qualities are not at hand, and no much larger clone is one base apart. TCR cDNA was synthesized by 5'RACE template switching, through which a universal primer site and unique molecular identifiers were introduced. cDNA synthesis was primed from both the TCR alpha and TCR beta constant segments. Library amplification involved two PCR steps, and the second step added sample barcodes and sequencing adapters. Sequencing of libraries was performed on Illumina HiSeq 2500 (2x100 bp) or NovaSeq (2x150 bp). On the study's bioinformatics: MIGEC handled demultiplexing of reads and collapsing into UMI consensus sequences, while MiXCR performed V(D)J alignment. Vaccine-responding clonotypes were identified with edgeR using replicate PBMC samples, with FDR below 0.01 and a log2 fold change above 5 up to day 15 being required. CD4 or CD8 identity was assigned to each bulk clonotype according to whether the clonotype was present at higher abundance in the sequenced CD4 repertoire or the sequenced CD8 repertoire. TCRdb handled the public reads itself, with Q25 trimming in fastp and clone calling in MiXCR, and kept productive beta chains. CDR3 protein duplicates are merged, each entry listing the most common genes and DNA. The V and J calls follow TCRdb's processing rather than the paper's. The sample contains 160,000 or so distinct CDR3 sequences, under 7.5% of them found a single time. The ten biggest clones cover more than 2% of the sample.

The treatment or condition label here, explained by the study, means: live attenuated yellow fever vaccine strain. PBMCs were isolated from peripheral blood using a standard Ficoll-Paque protocol. Dynabeads CD4 and CD8 positive selection kits were used to isolate CD4 and CD8 T-cell fractions. TriZol was used to extract RNA from bulk PBMCs, from CD4 and CD8 fractions, and from dextramer-positive and dextramer-negative fractions. This sample is drawn from a study of T cells after yellow fever vaccination (dated by TCRdb to the late 2010s). A note on the overall study: Libraries from fractions with low cell numbers were prepared with the SMART-Seq v4 Ultra Low Input RNA kit. To follow T-cell clones before and after primary and booster YFV17D yellow fever vaccination, bulk TCR alpha and beta repertoires were sequenced over time. Two healthy male donors made up the cohort, one aged 18 to 30 years and the other aged 30 to 40 years. Blood was drawn at multiple timepoints before and after primary and secondary immunization, with bulk PBMC replicates and cell subsets isolated.

From the cysteine through the phenylalanine, the CDR3 covers 14 amino acids. The kept DNA is CDR3 alone, 42 bases in frame from the first base. Cut back by 4 bases and 4 bases, the V and J ends lie 13 bases apart. Via the germline V gene, CDR1 is SGHTA and CDR2 FQGNSA. Overall results and qualifications from the work: Compared with the primary T-cell response, the secondary T-cell response was weaker but faster, peaking on day 5 rather than day 15. Only a couple of donors were included in the study, so the extent to which the findings can be generalized is limited. A small fraction of clonotypes appeared in both the CD4 and CD8 compartments, likely as a result of convergent recombination. FACS-sorted repertoires could contain abundant contaminating clonotypes from the bulk population, so computational filtering was required. Most clones expanded after primary vaccination were re-detected after the booster (almost 98% of CD4 and about nine tenths of CD8), suggesting broad memory maintenance.

The V and J genes are TRBV7-2 and TRBJ1-1; a weak D assignment points to TRBD1 (5 bases agree). This clonotype was sampled from a man younger than 35 who received the YFV17D yellow fever vaccine. The source was CD4+ T cells sorted from PBMCs, collected roughly 5 days after the first yellow fever vaccination. This receptor carries the CDR3 CASSSQGTGTEAFF. The nucleotide sequence reads as follows: TGTGCCAGCAGCTCCCAGGGTACGGGCACTGAAGCTTTCTTT.